These T cell receptor beta chains were read from a single sample in a study of cytomegalovirus exposure and HLA in healthy donors. TCRdb's table, derived via immunoSEQ multiplex PCR, lists solely in-frame clones and lacks some. The sample lists hundreds of thousands of clones; around 85% were seen once. The source material was PBMCs. The receptors stem from a girl under 10 years old in good health and CMV-seronegative. Each CDR3 is given with its conserved first and last residue. A D gene is named only where the DNA matches it firmly. The size field is filled for only some rows; it gives once, few, many or a size class.

>TRBV6-6|TRBJ2-2|-|-
CASSRRGLRNIGELFF
TGTGCCAGCAGCCGTAGAGGACTGAGGAATATCGGGGAGCTGTTTTTT
>TRBV7-9|TRBJ2-7|TRBD2|-
CASSLSSGGYEQYF
TGTGCCAGCAGCTTATCTAGCGGTGGCTACGAGCAGTACTTC
>TRBV7-3|TRBJ2-7|TRBD2|-
CASSKLAGGKQYF
TGTGCCAGCAGCAAACTAGCGGGGGGGAAGCAGTACTTC
>TRBV30|TRBJ2-7|TRBD1|-
CAWGRDRGYEQYF
TGTGCCTGGGGTAGGGACAGGGGGTACGAGCAGTACTTC
>TRBV27|TRBJ1-1|-|once
CASSLDTQGSRTEAFF
TGTGCCAGCAGTTTAGATACGCAGGGATCGCGCACTGAAGCTTTCTTT
>TRBV5-5|TRBJ2-7|-|-
CASSKRRSYEQYF
TGTGCCAGCAGCAAAAGGAGGTCCTACGAGCAGTACTTC
>TRBV29-1|TRBJ2-1|TRBD2|-
CSVRTSGHNEQFF
TGCAGCGTTCGGACTAGCGGCCACAATGAGCAGTTCTTC
>TRBV18|TRBJ2-5|-|-
CASSPIPGQAQETQYF
TGTGCCAGCTCACCCATTCCGGGACAAGCACAAGAGACCCAGTACTTC
>TRBV4-2|TRBJ1-2|TRBD1|-
CASSQERTQGADGYTF
TGTGCCAGCAGCCAAGAAAGGACACAGGGGGCCGATGGCTACACCTTC
>TRBV21-1|TRBJ1-2|-|-
CASSSRPDRGLVHYGYTF
TGTGCCAGCAGCTCTCGACCGGACAGGGGGCTAGTTCACTATGGCTACACCTTC
>TRBV7-7|TRBJ2-5|TRBD2|once
CASSLALHDFAGGLETQYF
TGTGCCAGCAGCTTAGCGCTACATGATTTCGCGGGGGGGCTAGAGACCCAGTACTTC
>TRBV5-1|TRBJ2-2|TRBD2|-
CASSMTSGRGYGELFF
TGCGCCAGCAGCATGACTAGCGGGAGAGGCTACGGGGAGCTGTTTTTT
>TRBV7-9|TRBJ2-1|TRBD2|few
CASSSGLAPYNEQFF
TGTGCCAGCAGCTCGGGACTAGCGCCTTACAATGAGCAGTTCTTC
>TRBV19|TRBJ1-1|TRBD1|once
CASSFGTGHTEAFF
TGTGCCAGTAGTTTTGGGACAGGACACACTGAAGCTTTCTTT
>TRBV27|TRBJ2-7|TRBD1|-
CASSLQTGVEQYF
TGTGCCAGCAGTTTACAGACAGGGGTCGAGCAGTACTTC
>TRBV20-1|TRBJ1-2|-|-
CSASDGGYTF
TGCAGTGCTAGCGACGGGGGCTACACCTTC
>TRBV7-6|TRBJ2-1|TRBD2|-
CASSFSPGLVYNEQFF
TGTGCCAGCAGCTTCTCCCCGGGACTAGTCTACAATGAGCAGTTCTTC
>TRBV30|TRBJ1-5|-|-
CAWSVGSGSNQPQHF
TGTGCCTGGAGTGTTGGATCAGGGAGCAATCAGCCCCAGCATTTT
>TRBV18|TRBJ2-6|-|-
CASSPFREVSGANVLTF
TGTGCCAGCTCACCTTTTCGCGAGGTCTCTGGGGCCAACGTCCTGACTTTC